This TCR beta chain stems from a study of Graves' ophthalmopathy and Graves' hyperthyroidism. Other autoimmune diseases, uncontrolled infections, pregnancy or lactation excluded patients from enrollment. Amplified TCR beta CDR3 regions were obtained using RNA transcripts as template. After a first-round RT-PCR with HTBI primers, a second-round multiplex PCR was run. Each CDR3 protein is one row after TCRdb ran MiXCR on the multiplex PCR reads. The top ten hold about 24% of the sample, which has over 40,000 distinct CDR3 sequences, around 48% seen once. Trimming left V 6 bases short and J 6 bases short, with 8 bases between. This CDR3 has 11 amino acids.

The J gene is TRBJ1-2, the V gene TRBV12-3 or TRBV12-4; no firm D call. This TCR derives from an adult man with Graves' ophthalmopathy. Sequencing was performed on peripheral blood. DNA of the CDR3: TGTGCCAGCAGCAAACCCCATGGCTACACCTTC. Its translation: CASSKPHGYTF.